One and the same sample provided the 12 T cell receptor beta chains below, sequenced in a study of cytomegalovirus exposure and HLA in healthy donors (dated by TCRdb to the late 2010s). Receptor libraries were prepared by the immunoSEQ multiplex PCR assay. A mixture of 60 forward primers for TCR Vbeta segments and 13 reverse primers for TCR Jbeta segments was used in the multiplex PCR. TCRdb holds this immuneACCESS table with in-frame rearrangements only. Some clones are missing; in checked studies, unresolved V genes explain under half, and the rest has no known cause. Counted in this sample were 150,000 to 200,000 clones; roughly 79% of them appeared once. In total, the top ten clones hold 1% of the sample. Sequences were obtained from PBMCs. The receptor source for this set is a woman in her thirties or forties in good health and CMV-seronegative.

This clone is a singleton in its sample. V gene TRBV27 combines with J gene TRBJ1-1, with unresolved D. Trimming cost V 6 bases and J 7 bases, with 15 bases left between them. The CDR3 is 13 residues long. The germline CDR1 and CDR2 sequences are MNHEY and SMNVEV (reference sequence). CDR3 residues: CASRSRPKSEAFF. CDR3 sequence (DNA): TGTGCCAGCAGGAGCAGGCCAAAGAGTGAAGCTTTCTTT.

The genes are TRBV5-8 and TRBJ2-6; 8 bases align to TRBD1. V trimming: 4 bases; J trimming: 0 bases; junction bases outside the gene matches: 9. The CDR3 sequence is 18 residues long. Germline V CDR1 and CDR2: SGHTS, YDEGEE. The CDR3 sequence is CASSLRDRYPSGANVLTF. The CDR3 DNA sequence: TGTGCCAGCAGCCTCCGGGACAGGTATCCCTCTGGGGCCAACGTCCTGACTTTC.

Only one count was recorded for this clone. The chain links TRBV29-1 to TRBJ2-5; D gene ambiguous. The CDR3 has 13 amino acids. With 0 bases removed from V and 7 bases from J, the gap between germline ends came to 12 bases. Per the germline V gene, CDR1 is SQVTM and CDR2 is ANQGSEA. CDR3 protein: CSVEDPPGPTQYF. The CDR3 DNA reads TGCAGCGTTGAAGATCCCCCTGGGCCGACCCAGTACTTC. Based on the CDR3 plus reference TRBV29-1 and TRBJ2-5, the full variable domain is SAVISQKPSRDICQRGTSLTIQCQVDSQVTMMFWYRQQPGQSLTLIATANQGSEATYESGFVIDKFPISRPNLTFSTLTVSNMSPEDSSIYLCSVEDPPGPTQYFGPGTRLLVL.

The chain couples TRBV9 to TRBJ2-1, with 10 bases that match TRBD1. The V gene end was trimmed by 1 base and the J gene end by 13 bases; junction bases not matched to a gene: 8. The CDR3 extends over 14 amino acids. Looked up from germline, CDR1 is SGDLS and CDR2 is YYNGEE. The CDR3 is CASSVSGTGDRQFF. In DNA form, the CDR3 reads TGTGCCAGCAGCGTATCCGGGACAGGGGACCGCCAGTTCTTC.

The rearrangement joins TRBV19 to TRBJ1-5; 9 bases are a match to TRBD1. This CDR3 comprises 14 residues. The trim removed 8 bases at V and 5 bases at J, leaving 7 bases unmatched. In germline, CDR1 is LNHDA, CDR2 SQIVND (reference sequence). The CDR3 nucleotides are TGTGCCAGTCTGGGGACAGGGAGGCATCAGCCCCAGCATTTT. Amino acids: CASLGTGRHQPQHF.

The chain couples TRBV30 to TRBJ1-1; a possible D gene is TRBD1 (6 bases). CDR1 and CDR2 (germline): GTSNPN, SVGIG (reference sequence). This CDR3 is built from 11 residues. V was clipped by 4 bases and J by 11 bases, with 14 bases between them. CDR3 bases: TGTGCCTGGAACCGGGACATAGAGGCTTTCTTT. Translating it yields CAWNRDIEAFF.

The rearrangement links TRBV28 to TRBJ2-7; TRBD2 aligns across 7 bases. CDR1 MDHEN and CDR2 SYDVKM come from the germline V gene. With V trimmed by 7 bases and J by 2 bases, 5 bases remained unmatched. CDR3 size: 13 residues. Here the CDR3 reads CASTMGGAYEQYF. The DNA of the CDR3 is TGTGCCAGCACCATGGGGGGGGCCTACGAGCAGTACTTC.

V is TRBV7-3 and J is TRBJ2-2, with TRBD1 matching over 8 bases. The V and J ends lost 4 bases and 6 bases, in that order; junction bases with no gene match: 4. This CDR3 is 14 amino acids long. Germline-derived CDR1 and CDR2 are SGHTA and FQGTGA. The CDR3 loop reads CASSSTGVSGELFF. The CDR3 DNA reads TGTGCCAGCAGCTCGACAGGGGTTTCCGGGGAGCTGTTTTTT.

The V gene is TRBV10-3, the J gene TRBJ1-1; maybe TRBD1 (6 bases). CDR3 length: 14 residues. V dropped 2 bases and J dropped 4 bases, with 11 bases sitting between them. Germline values: CDR1 ENHRY, CDR2 SYGVKD. CDR3 DNA sequence: TGTGCCATCAGTGAGAACAGGGTGGGCACTGAAGCTTTCTTT. It is translated as CAISENRVGTEAFF.

The chain links TRBV9 to TRBJ1-4; 9 bases match TRBD1. This CDR3 comprises 16 residues. V shed 7 bases, J shed 3 bases, and the junction held 10 bases outside the gene matches. The germline gives CDR1 SGDLS, CDR2 YYNGEE. CDR3 residues: CASGEGTGISNEKLFF. DNA for the CDR3: TGTGCCAGCGGTGAGGGGACAGGGATTTCTAATGAAAAACTGTTTTTT.

Remarks on this clone: The junction and the germline gene differ at one end; a read error may be behind it. The V and J genes are TRBV7-9 and TRBJ2-1; D is uncertain. Germline CDR1 SEHNR, CDR2 FQNEAQ (reference sequence). The CDR3 extends over 12 amino acids. CDR3 protein: CSSSSLVNEQFF. In DNA, the CDR3 is TGTTCCAGCAGCTCACTCGTCAATGAGCAGTTCTTC. Supplemented by reference TRBV7-9 and TRBJ2-1, the full variable domain reads DTGVSQNPRHKITKRGQNVTFRCDPISEHNRLYWYRQTLGQGPEFLTYFQNEAQLEKSRLLSDRFSAERPKGSFSTLEIQRTEQGDSAMYLCSSSSLVNEQFFGPGTRLTVL.

This rearrangement joins TRBV7-8 to TRBJ1-1; D is ambiguous. The CDR3 covers 13 residues. V gave up 4 bases and J gave up 3 bases, with 9 bases separating them. In germline, CDR1 is SGHVS, CDR2 FQNEAQ. The CDR3 DNA reads as TGTGCCAGCAGCTCACAGTCTTACACTGAAGCTTTCTTT. It yields the protein CASSSQSYTEAFF.